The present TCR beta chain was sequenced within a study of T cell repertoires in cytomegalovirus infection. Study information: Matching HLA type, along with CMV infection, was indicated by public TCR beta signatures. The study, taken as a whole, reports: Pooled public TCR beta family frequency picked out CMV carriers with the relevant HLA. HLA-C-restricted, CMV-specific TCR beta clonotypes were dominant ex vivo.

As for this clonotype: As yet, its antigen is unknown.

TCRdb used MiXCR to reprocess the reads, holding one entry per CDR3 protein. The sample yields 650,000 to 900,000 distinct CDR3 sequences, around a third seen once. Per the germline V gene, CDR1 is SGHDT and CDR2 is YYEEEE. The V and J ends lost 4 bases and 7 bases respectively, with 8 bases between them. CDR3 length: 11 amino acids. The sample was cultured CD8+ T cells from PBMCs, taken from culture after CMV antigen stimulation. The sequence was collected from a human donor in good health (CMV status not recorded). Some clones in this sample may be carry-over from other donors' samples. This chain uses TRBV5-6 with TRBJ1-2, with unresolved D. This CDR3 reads CASSMGSGYTF. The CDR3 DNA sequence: TGTGCCAGCAGCATGGGGTCTGGCTACACCTTC.